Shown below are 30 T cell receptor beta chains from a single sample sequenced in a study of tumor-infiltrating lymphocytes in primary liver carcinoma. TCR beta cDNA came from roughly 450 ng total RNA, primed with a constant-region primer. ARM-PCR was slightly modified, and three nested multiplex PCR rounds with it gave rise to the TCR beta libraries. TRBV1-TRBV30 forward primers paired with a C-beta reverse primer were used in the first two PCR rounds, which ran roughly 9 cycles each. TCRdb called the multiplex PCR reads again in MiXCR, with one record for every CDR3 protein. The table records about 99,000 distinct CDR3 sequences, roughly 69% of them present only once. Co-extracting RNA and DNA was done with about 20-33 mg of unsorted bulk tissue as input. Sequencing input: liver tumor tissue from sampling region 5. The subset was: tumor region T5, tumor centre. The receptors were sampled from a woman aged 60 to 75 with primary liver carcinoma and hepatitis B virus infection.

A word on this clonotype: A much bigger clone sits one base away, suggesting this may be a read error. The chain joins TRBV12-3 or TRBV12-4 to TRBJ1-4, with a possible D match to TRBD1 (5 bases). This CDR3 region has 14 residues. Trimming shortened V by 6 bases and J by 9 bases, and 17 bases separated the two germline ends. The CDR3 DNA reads TGTGCCAGCAGAATCAATTCCGGGGGTAAAAAACTGTTTTTT. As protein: CASRINSGGKKLFF.

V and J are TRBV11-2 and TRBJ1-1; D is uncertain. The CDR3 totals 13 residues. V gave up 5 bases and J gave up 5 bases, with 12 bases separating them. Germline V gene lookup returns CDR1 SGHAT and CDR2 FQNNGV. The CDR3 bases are TGTGCCAGCAGCATGTCAACGAAGACTGAAGCTTTCTTT. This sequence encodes CASSMSTKTEAFF.

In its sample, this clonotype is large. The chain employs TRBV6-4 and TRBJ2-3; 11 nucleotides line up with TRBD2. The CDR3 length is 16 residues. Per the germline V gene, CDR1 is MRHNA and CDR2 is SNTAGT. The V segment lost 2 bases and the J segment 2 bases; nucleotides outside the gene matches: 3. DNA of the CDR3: TGTGCCAGCAGTGACGTAGCGGGAGGGTCCACAGATACGCAGTATTTT. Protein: CASSDVAGGSTDTQYF.

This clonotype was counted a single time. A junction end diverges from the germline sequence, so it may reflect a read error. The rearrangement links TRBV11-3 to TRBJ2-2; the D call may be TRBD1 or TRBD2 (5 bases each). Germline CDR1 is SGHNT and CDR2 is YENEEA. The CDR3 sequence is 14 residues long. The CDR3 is CASSLGRGTVEMFF. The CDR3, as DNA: TGTGCCAGCAGCTTGGGCCGAGGGACCGTGGAGATGTTTTTT.

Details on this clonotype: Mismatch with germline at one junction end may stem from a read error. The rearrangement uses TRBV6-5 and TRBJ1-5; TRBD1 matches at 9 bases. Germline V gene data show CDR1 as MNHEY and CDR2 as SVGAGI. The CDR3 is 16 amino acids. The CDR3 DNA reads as TGTGCCAGCGGTTACTCTAGGGGGACAGGGAATCAGCCCCAACATTTT. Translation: CASGYSRGTGNQPQHF.

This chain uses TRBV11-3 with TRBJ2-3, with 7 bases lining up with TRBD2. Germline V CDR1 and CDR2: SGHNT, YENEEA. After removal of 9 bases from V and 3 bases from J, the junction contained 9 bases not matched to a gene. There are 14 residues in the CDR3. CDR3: CASGFRTSTDTQYF. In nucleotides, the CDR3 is TGTGCCAGTGGCTTCAGGACTAGTACAGATACGCAGTATTTT. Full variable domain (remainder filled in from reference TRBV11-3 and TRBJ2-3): EAGVVQSPRYKIIEKKQPVAFWCNPISGHNTLYWYLQNLGQGPELLIRYENEEAVDDSQLPKDRFSAERLKGVDSTLKIQPAELGDSAVYLCASGFRTSTDTQYFGPGTRLTVL.

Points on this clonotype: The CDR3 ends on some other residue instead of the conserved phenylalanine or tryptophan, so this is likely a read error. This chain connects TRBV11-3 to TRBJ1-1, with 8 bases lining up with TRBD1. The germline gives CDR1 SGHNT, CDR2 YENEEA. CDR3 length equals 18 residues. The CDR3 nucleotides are TGTGCCAGCAGCCTCAGGGGGCTTATAACGGGAACGGACACCGAAGCTTTCTAT. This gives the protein CASSLRGLITGTDTEAFY.

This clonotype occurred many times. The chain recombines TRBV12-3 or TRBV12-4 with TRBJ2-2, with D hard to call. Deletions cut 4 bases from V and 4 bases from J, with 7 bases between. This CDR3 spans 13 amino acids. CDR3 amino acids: CASSWAATGELFF. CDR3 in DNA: TGTGCCAGCAGTTGGGCCGCCACCGGGGAGCTGTTTTTT.

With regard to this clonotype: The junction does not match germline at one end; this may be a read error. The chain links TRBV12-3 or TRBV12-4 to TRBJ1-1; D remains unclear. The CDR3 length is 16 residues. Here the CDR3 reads CASSIARPPNAGEAFF. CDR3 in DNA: TGTGCCAGCAGTATAGCGCGGCCCCCTAACGCGGGTGAAGCTTTCTTT.

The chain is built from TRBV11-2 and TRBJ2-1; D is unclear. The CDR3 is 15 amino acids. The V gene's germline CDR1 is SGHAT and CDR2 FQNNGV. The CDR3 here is CTNSLRQAMGNEQFF. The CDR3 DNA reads TGTACCAACAGCTTGAGACAAGCGATGGGCAATGAGCAGTTCTTC.

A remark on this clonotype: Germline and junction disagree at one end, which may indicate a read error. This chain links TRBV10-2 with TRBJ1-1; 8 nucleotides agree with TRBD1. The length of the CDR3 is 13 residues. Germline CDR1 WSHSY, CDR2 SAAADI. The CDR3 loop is CANSTTGGTEAFF. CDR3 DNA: TGTGCCAACAGTACCACAGGGGGCACTGAAGCTTTCTTT.

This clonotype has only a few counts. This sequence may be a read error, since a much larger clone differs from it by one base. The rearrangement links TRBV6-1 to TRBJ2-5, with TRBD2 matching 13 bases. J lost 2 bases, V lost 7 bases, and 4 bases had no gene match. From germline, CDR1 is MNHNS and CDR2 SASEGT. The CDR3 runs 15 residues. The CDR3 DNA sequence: TGTGCCAGCAATTTACTAGCGGGAGGGCAAGAGACCCAGTACTTC. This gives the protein CASNLLAGGQETQYF.

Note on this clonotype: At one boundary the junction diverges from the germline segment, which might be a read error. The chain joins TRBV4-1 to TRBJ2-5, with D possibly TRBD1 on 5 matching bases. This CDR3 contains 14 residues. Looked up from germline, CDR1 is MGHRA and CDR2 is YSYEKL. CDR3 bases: TGCGCCAGCAGCCCATCTAGGGGTCAAGAGATCCAGTACTTC. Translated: CASSPSRGQEIQYF.

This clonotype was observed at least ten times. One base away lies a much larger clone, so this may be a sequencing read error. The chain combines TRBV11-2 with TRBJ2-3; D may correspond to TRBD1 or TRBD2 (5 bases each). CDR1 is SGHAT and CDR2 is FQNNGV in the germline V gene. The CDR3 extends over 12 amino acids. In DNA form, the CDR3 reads TGTGCCGGCAGCTTAGGGGACGGCACGCAGTATTTT. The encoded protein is CAGSLGDGTQYF.

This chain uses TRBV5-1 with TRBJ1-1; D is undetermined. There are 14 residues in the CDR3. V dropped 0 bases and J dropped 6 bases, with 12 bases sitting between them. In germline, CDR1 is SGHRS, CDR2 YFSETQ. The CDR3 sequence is CASSLGQGWAEAFF. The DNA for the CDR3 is TGCGCCAGCAGCTTGGGTCAAGGGTGGGCTGAAGCTTTCTTT.

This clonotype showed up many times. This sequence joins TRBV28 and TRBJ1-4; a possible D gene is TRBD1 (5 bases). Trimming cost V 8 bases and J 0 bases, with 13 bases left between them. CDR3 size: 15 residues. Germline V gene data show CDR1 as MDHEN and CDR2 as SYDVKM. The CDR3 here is CASVAGGATNEKLFF. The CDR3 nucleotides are TGTGCCAGCGTTGCGGGAGGGGCAACTAATGAAAAACTGTTTTTT.

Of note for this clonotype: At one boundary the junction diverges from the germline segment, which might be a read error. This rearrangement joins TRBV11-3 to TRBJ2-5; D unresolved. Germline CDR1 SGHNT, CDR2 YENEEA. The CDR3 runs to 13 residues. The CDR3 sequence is CASSLADQDTQYF. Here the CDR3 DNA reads TGTGCCAGCAGCTTAGCGGACCAAGATACCCAGTACTTC.

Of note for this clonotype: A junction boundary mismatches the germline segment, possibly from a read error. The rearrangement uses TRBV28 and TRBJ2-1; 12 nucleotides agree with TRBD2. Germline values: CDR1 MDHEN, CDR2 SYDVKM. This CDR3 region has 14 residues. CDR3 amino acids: CDSQTSGSKIEQFF. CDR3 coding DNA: TGTGACAGCCAGACTAGCGGGAGCAAAATTGAGCAGTTCTTC.

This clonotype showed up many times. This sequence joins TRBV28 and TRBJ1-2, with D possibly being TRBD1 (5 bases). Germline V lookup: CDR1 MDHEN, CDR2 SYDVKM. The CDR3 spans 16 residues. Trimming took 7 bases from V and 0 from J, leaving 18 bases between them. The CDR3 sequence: CASIRRDGTSNYGYTF. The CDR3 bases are TGTGCCAGCATCCGGCGGGACGGCACTTCTAACTATGGCTACACCTTC.

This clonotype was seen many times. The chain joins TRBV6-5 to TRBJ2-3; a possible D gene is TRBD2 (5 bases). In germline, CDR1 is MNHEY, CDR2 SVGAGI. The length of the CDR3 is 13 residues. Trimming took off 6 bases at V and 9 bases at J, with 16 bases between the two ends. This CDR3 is CASSLTPAGTQYF. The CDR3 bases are TGTGCCAGCAGCCTAACTCCCGCGGGCACGCAGTATTTT.

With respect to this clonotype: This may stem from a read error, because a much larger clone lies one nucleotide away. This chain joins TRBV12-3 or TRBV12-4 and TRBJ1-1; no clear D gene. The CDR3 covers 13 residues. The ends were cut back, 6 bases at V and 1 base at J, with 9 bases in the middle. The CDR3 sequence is CASSLSGNTEAFF. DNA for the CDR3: TGTGCCAGCAGCTTGTCAGGGAACACTGAAGCTTTCTTT.

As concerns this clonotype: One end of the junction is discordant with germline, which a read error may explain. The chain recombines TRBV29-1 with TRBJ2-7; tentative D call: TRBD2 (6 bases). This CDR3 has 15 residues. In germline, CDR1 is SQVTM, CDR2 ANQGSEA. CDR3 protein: CSVAFNLGPRGEHYF. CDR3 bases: TGCAGCGTCGCTTTCAATCTCGGGCCGCGGGGCGAGCACTACTTC.

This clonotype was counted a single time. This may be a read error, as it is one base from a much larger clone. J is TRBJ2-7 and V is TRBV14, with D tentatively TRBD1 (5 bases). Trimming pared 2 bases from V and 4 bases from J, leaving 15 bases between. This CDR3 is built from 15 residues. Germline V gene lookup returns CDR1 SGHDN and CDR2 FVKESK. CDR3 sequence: CASSQFTKGPYEQYF. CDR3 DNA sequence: TGTGCCAGCAGCCAATTTACAAAGGGGCCATACGAGCAGTACTTC.

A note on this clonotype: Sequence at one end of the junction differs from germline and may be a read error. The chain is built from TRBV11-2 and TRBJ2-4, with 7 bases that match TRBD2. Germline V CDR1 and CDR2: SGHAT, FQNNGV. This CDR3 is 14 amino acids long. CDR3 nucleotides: TGTGCCAGCAGGAACCGACTAGCTGGAAACATCCAGTACTTC. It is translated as CASRNRLAGNIQYF.

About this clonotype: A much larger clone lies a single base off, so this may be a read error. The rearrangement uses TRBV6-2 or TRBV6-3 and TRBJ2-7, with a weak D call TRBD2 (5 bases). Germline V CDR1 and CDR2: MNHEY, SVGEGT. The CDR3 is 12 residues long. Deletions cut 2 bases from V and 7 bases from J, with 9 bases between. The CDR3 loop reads CASSYPGGEQYF. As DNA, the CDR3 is TGTGCCAGCAGTTACCCAGGAGGAGAGCAGTACTTC.

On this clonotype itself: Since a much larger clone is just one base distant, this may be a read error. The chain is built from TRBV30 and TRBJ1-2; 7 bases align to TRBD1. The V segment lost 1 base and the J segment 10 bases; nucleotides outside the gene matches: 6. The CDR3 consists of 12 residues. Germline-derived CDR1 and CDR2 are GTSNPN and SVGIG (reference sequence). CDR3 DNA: TGTGCCTGGAGTGCCCTGGGACAGTCCTACACCTTC. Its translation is CAWSALGQSYTF.

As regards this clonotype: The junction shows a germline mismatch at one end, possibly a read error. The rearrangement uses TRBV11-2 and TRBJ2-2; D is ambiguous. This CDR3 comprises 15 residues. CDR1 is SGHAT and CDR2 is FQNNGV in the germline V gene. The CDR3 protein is CASVPPQGPTGELFF. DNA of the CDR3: TGTGCCAGCGTCCCTCCGCAAGGACCGACCGGAGAGCTGTTTTTT.

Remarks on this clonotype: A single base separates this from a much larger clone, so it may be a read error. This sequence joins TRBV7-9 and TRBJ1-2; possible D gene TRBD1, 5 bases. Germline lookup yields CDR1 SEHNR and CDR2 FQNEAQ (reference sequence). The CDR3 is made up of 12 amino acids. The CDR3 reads CASSPGTDGYIF. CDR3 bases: TGTGCCAGCAGCCCAGGGACGGATGGCTACATCTTC.

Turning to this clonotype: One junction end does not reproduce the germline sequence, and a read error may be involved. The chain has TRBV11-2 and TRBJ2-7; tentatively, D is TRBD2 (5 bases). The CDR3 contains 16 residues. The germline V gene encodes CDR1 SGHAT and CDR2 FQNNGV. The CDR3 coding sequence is TGTACCAGCAGCTACGGCGAGAAGACCTCGGGAAGTGAGCAGTACTTC. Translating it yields CTSSYGEKTSGSEQYF.

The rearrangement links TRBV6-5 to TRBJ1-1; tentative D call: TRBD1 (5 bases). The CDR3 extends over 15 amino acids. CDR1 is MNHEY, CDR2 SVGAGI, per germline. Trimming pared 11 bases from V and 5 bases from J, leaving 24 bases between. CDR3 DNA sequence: TGTGCCGGGAGACGGTCGTCGGGGACGGGTACTGAAGCTTTCTTT. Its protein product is CAGRRSSGTGTEAFF.